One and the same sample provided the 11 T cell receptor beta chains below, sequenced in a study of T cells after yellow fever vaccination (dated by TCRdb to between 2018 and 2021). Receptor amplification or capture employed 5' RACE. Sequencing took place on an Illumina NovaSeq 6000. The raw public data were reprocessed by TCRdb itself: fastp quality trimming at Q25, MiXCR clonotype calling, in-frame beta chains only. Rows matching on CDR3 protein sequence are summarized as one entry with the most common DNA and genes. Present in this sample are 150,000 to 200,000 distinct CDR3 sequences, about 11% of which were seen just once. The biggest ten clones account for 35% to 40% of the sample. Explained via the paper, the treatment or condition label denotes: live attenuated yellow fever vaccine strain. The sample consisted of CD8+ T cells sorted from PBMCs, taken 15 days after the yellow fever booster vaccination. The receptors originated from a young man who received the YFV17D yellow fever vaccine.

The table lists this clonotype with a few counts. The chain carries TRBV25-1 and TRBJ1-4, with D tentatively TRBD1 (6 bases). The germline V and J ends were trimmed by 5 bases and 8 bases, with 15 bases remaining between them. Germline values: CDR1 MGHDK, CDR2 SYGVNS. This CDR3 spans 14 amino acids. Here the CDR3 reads CASSPGAEYEKLFF. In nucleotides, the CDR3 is TGTGCCAGCAGTCCAGGGGCTGAATACGAAAAACTGTTTTTT.

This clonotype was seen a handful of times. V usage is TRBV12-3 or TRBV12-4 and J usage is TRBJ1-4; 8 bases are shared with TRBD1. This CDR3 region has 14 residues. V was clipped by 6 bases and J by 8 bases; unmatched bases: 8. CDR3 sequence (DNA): TGTGCCAGCAGCCCCGGACAGGGAGGCGAAAAACTGTTTTTT. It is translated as CASSPGQGGEKLFF.

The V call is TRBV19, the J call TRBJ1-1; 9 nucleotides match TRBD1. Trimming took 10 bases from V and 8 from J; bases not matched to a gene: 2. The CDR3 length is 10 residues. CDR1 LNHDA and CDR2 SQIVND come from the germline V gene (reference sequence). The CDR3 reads CATGTGEAFF. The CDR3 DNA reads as TGTGCCACCGGGACAGGGGAAGCTTTCTTT.

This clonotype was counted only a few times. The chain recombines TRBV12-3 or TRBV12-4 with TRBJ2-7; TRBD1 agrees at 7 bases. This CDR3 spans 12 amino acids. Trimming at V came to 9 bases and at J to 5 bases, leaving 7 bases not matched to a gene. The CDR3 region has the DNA TGTGCCAGTCCAAAGGGACAGAACGAGCAGTACTTC. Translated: CASPKGQNEQYF.

The CDR3 DNA is TGTGCCAGCAGCCCCGCCGGGACAGGCCTCGACCAGCCCCAGCATTTT. Translation: CASSPAGTGLDQPQHF. This chain uses TRBV14 with TRBJ1-5; 8 positions match TRBD1. The germline V gene encodes CDR1 SGHDN and CDR2 FVKESK. This CDR3 contains 16 residues. J lost 7 bases, V lost 4 bases, and 12 bases had no gene match.

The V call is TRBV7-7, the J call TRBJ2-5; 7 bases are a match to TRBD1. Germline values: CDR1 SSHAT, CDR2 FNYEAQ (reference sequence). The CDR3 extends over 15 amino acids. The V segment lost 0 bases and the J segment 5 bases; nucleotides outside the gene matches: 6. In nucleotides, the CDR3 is TGTGCCAGCAGCTTAGCGAGGGGGCTGTTTGAGACCCAGTACTTC. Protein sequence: CASSLARGLFETQYF. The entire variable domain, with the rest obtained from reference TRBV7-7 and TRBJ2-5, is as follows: GAGVSQSPRYKVTKRGQDVTLRCDPISSHATLYWYQQALGQGPEFLTYFNYEAQPDKSGLPSDRFSAERPEGSISTLTIQRTEQRDSAMYRCASSLARGLFETQYFGPGTRLLVL.

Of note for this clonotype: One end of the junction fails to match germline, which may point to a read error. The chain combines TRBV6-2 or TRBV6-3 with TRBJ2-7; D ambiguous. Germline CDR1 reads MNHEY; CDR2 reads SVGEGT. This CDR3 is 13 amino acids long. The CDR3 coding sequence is TGTGCCAGCAGTCCATTCCAATCCTCCGAGCAGTACTTC. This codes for CASSPFQSSEQYF.

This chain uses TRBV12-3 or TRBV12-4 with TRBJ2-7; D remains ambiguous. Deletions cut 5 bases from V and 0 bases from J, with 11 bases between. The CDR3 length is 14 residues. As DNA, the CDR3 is TGTGCCAGCAGTCATGCCGTGAGCTCCTACGAGCAGTACTTC. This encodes CASSHAVSSYEQYF.

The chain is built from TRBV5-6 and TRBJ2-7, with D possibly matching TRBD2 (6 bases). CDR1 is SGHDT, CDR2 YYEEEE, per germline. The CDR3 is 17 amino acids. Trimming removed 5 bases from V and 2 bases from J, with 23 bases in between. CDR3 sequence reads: CASSRDTRESGPYEQYV. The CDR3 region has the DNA TGTGCCAGCAGTCGCGATACCCGGGAGAGCGGACCCTACGAGCAGTACGTC.

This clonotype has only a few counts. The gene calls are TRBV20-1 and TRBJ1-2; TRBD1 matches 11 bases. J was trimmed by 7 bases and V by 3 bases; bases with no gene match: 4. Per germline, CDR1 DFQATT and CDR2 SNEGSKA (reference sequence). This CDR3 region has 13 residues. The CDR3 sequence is CSARRTGGFGYTF. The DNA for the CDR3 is TGCAGTGCTAGGAGGACAGGGGGCTTTGGCTACACCTTC.

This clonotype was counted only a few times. The CDR3 is CASSRGTGGANTEAFF. The CDR3 nucleotides read TGCGCCAGCAGCCGAGGGACAGGGGGCGCGAACACTGAAGCTTTCTTT. The chain has TRBV4-1 and TRBJ1-1; 12 bases map to TRBD1. Germline V gene lookup returns CDR1 MGHRA and CDR2 YSYEKL. The ends lost 4 bases at V and 1 base at J; junction bases unmatched: 4. The CDR3 totals 16 residues.